The 16 T cell receptor beta chains listed next were all sequenced from one sample in a study of early stage breast cancer tumors. Libraries were prepared by immunoSEQ multiplex PCR; TCRdb keeps only in-frame clonotypes and omits some of them. The sample holds 45,000 to 50,000 clones, about 83% seen once. The sequencing input was blood. All receptors come from a person in their fifties or sixties with breast cancer.

This clone has only one observation. The rearrangement joins TRBV7-2 to TRBJ2-1, with TRBD2 matching over 7 bases. Germline-derived CDR1 and CDR2 are SGHTA and FQGNSA. The CDR3 runs 13 residues. The junction had 0 bases not matched to a gene; V was cut back by 4 bases and J by 3 bases. CDR3 nucleotides: TGTGCCAGCAGCTGGGAGGGCTACAATGAGCAGTTCTTC. This translates into CASSWEGYNEQFF. The full variable domain, in which reference TRBV7-2 and TRBJ2-1 provide the parts outside the CDR3, is GAGVSQSPSNKVTEKGKDVELRCDPISGHTALYWYRQSLGQGLEFLIYFQGNSAPDKSGLPSDRFSAERTGGSVSTLTIQRTQQEDSAVYLCASSWEGYNEQFFGPGTRLTVL.

This clone was seen a handful of times. The identical CDR3 is also encoded by other nucleotide sequences in the sample. The chain has TRBV10-1 and TRBJ2-3, with no clear D. This CDR3 has 12 amino acids. The V end was cut by 0 bases, the J end by 6 bases, with 4 bases between. The germline CDR1 and CDR2 sequences are WNHNN and SYGVQD (reference sequence). The CDR3 DNA is TGCGCCAGCAGTGAGTCGTCGGATACGCAGTATTTT. It codes for CASSESSDTQYF.

The chain links TRBV7-2 to TRBJ2-5, with unresolved D. CDR3 size: 13 residues. CDR1 SGHTA and CDR2 FQGNSA come from the germline V gene. V was trimmed by 3 bases and J by 5 bases, leaving 10 bases between them. The CDR3 DNA reads as TGTGCCAGCAGCTTCCAGGCCGAGGAGACCCAGTACTTC. The encoded protein is CASSFQAEETQYF.

The chain has TRBV19 and TRBJ1-5, with TRBD1 matching over 10 bases. The ends lost 4 bases at V and 6 bases at J; junction bases unmatched: 3. Germline CDR1 reads LNHDA; CDR2 reads SQIVND (reference sequence). This CDR3 is built from 14 residues. The CDR3 region has the DNA TGTGCCAGTAGTAAAAGACAGGGGGCTCAGCCCCAGCATTTT. Protein product: CASSKRQGAQPQHF.

This sequence joins TRBV27 and TRBJ2-7, with a possible D match to TRBD2 (6 bases). Germline lookup yields CDR1 MNHEY and CDR2 SMNVEV (reference sequence). The CDR3 runs 14 residues. Trimming pared 4 bases from V and 0 bases from J, leaving 10 bases between. CDR3: CASSYGSGSYEQYF. In nucleotides, the CDR3 is TGTGCCAGCAGTTACGGGAGCGGCTCCTACGAGCAGTACTTC.

The rearrangement uses TRBV27 and TRBJ2-1, with TRBD2 matching 8 bases. The CDR3 runs 15 residues. CDR1 is MNHEY and CDR2 is SMNVEV in the germline V gene (reference sequence). The ends lost 2 bases at V and 5 bases at J; junction bases unmatched: 5. The CDR3 reads CASSLGTRGDNEQFF. In DNA, the CDR3 is TGTGCCAGCAGTTTAGGGACTAGAGGGGACAATGAGCAGTTCTTC.

This chain joins TRBV6-5 and TRBJ2-6; TRBD2 agrees at 7 bases. CDR1 and CDR2 (germline): MNHEY, SVGAGI. The CDR3 has 15 amino acids. The J segment lost 2 bases and the V segment lost 8 bases, leaving 6 bases of the junction unmatched. This CDR3 reads CASGRGGPGANVLTF. The CDR3, as DNA: TGTGCCAGCGGGAGGGGAGGCCCTGGGGCCAACGTCCTGACTTTC.

The genes are TRBV7-2 and TRBJ2-7, with TRBD2 matching 11 bases. This CDR3 has 15 amino acids. CDR1 is SGHTA and CDR2 is FQGNSA in the germline V gene. Trimming cost V 6 bases and J 7 bases; bases outside gene matches: 11. The CDR3 loop is CASSLAGGAAGEQYF. In nucleotides, the CDR3 is TGTGCCAGCAGTCTAGCGGGGGGCGCGGCGGGAGAGCAGTACTTC. Full variable domain (remainder filled in from reference TRBV7-2 and TRBJ2-7): GAGVSQSPSNKVTEKGKDVELRCDPISGHTALYWYRQSLGQGLEFLIYFQGNSAPDKSGLPSDRFSAERTGGSVSTLTIQRTQQEDSAVYLCASSLAGGAAGEQYFGPGTRLTVT.

The CDR3 DNA is TGTGCCAGCAGCCGTCCTAGCGGGAGGAACACCGGGGAGCTGTTTTTT. It specifies CASSRPSGRNTGELFF. The V call is TRBV7-8, the J call TRBJ2-2, with 10 bases identical to TRBD2. This CDR3 contains 16 residues. CDR1 SGHVS and CDR2 FQNEAQ come from the germline V gene. The J segment lost 1 base and the V segment lost 5 bases, leaving 4 bases of the junction unmatched.

CDR3 region: CASSLSGEYYEQYF. CDR3 in DNA: TGTGCCAGCAGTTTATCTGGGGAGTACTACGAGCAGTACTTC. V and J are TRBV28 and TRBJ2-7; D may be TRBD2 (5 bases). Trimming took 1 base from V and 3 from J, leaving 10 bases between them. From germline, CDR1 is MDHEN and CDR2 SYDVKM. There are 14 residues in the CDR3.

The chain combines TRBV6-6 with TRBJ2-3; 7 bases map to TRBD2. Germline V gene lookup returns CDR1 MNHNY and CDR2 SVGAGI (reference sequence). V lost 8 bases and J lost 2; bases outside the gene matches: 7. The CDR3 totals 14 residues. CDR3 amino acids: CASGSAGLTDTQYF. The CDR3 DNA reads TGTGCCAGCGGATCAGCGGGACTCACAGATACGCAGTATTTT.

The chain employs TRBV30 and TRBJ2-7; 9 positions agree with TRBD1. Germline V gives CDR1 GTSNPN, CDR2 SVGIG (reference sequence). The CDR3 spans 14 residues. Trimming took 4 bases from V and 2 from J; bases not matched to a gene: 6. The CDR3 region has the DNA TGTGCCTGGACGGCGGGGACAGGGCCCTACGAGCAGTACTTC. As protein: CAWTAGTGPYEQYF.

This clone was recorded a few times. This rearrangement joins TRBV18 to TRBJ2-5; unclear D gene. In germline, CDR1 is KGHSH, CDR2 LQKENI. V was trimmed by 6 bases and J by 0 bases, leaving 5 bases between them. There are 12 residues in the CDR3. CDR3 nucleotides: TGTGCCAGCTCCCAATACCAAGAGACCCAGTACTTC. It codes for CASSQYQETQYF.

The chain carries TRBV6-5 and TRBJ2-7, with D possibly being TRBD1 or TRBD2 (5 bases each). This CDR3 has 12 residues. From germline, CDR1 is MNHEY and CDR2 SVGAGI. V was cut by 6 bases and J by 4 bases, with 10 bases left in between. The CDR3 region is CASRSGPYEQYF. CDR3 in DNA: TGTGCCAGCAGGTCGGGACCGTACGAGCAGTACTTC.

The gene calls are TRBV15 and TRBJ1-6, with D possibly being TRBD1 (5 bases). Germline assignment: CDR1 LNHNV and CDR2 YYDKDF (reference sequence). This CDR3 is 15 amino acids long. The V end was cut by 0 bases, the J end by 10 bases, with 13 bases between. The CDR3 sequence is CATSRDWGLSSPLHF. CDR3 coding DNA: TGTGCCACCAGCAGAGATTGGGGCCTCTCCTCACCCCTCCACTTT. Based on the CDR3 plus reference TRBV15 and TRBJ1-6, the full variable domain is DAMVIQNPRYQVTQFGKPVTLSCSQTLNHNVMYWYQQKSSQAPKLLFHYYDKDFNNEADTPDNFQSRRPNTSFCFLDIRSPGLGDTAMYLCATSRDWGLSSPLHFGNGTRLTVT.

This chain links TRBV10-3 with TRBJ2-7, with D unclear. The germline CDR1 and CDR2 sequences are ENHRY and SYGVKD. CDR3 length: 13 residues. V gave up 2 bases and J gave up 7 bases, with 12 bases separating them. CDR3 coding DNA: TGTGCCATCAGTGAGCCAATTCCCTCGGAGCAGTACTTC. Its translation: CAISEPIPSEQYF.